This T cell receptor (beta chain) derives from a study of cytomegalovirus exposure and HLA in healthy donors. Findings and limits, study-wide: Cytomegalovirus association was assigned to approximately 160 TCR beta chains.

Here immunoSEQ multiplex PCR was the method, and the copy in TCRdb shows in-frame clones only, minus some. The repertoire holds about 130,000 clones, with approximately 89% as singletons. On this clone: The antigen remains undetermined.

Germline values: CDR1 SEHNR, CDR2 FQNEAQ (reference sequence). Trimming removed 8 bases from V and 6 bases from J, with 19 bases in between. The CDR3 totals 14 residues. The receptor comes from a woman aged 18-29 years in good health and CMV-seronegative. This chain links TRBV7-9 with TRBJ1-2; TRBD1 is a possible D gene (5 bases). The sequenced sample was PBMCs. The CDR3 coding sequence is TGTGCCAGCCAAACGCTCCGCCGGGGGGATGGCTACACCTTC. Translating it yields CASQTLRRGDGYTF.